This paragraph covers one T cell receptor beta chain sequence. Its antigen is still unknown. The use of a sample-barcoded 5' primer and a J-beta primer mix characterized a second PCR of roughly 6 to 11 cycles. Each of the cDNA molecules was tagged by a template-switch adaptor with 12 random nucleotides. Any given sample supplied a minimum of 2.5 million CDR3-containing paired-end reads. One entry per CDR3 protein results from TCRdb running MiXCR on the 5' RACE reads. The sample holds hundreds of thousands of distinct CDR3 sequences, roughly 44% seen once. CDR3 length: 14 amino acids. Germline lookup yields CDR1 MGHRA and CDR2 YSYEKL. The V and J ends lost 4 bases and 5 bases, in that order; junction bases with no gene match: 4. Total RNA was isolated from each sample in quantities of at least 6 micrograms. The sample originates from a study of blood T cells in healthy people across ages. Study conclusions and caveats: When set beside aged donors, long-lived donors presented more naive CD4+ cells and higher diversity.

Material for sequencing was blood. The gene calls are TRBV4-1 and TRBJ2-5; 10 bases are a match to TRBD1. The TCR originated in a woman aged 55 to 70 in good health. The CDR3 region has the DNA TGCGCCAGCAGCCCGGGACAGGGGATCGAGACCCAGTACTTC. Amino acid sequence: CASSPGQGIETQYF.